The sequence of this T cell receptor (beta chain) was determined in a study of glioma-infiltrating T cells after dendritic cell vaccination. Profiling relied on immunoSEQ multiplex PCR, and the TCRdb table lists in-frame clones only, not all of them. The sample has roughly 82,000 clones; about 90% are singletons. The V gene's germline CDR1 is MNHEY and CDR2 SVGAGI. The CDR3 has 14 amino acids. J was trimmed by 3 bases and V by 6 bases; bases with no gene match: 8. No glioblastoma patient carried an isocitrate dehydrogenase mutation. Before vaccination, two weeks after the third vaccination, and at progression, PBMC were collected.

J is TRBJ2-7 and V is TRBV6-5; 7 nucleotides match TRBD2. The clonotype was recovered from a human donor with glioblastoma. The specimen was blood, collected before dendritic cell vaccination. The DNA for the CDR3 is TGTGCCAGCAGATTAAGCGGGGCGGGCTACGAGCAGTACTTC. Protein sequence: CASRLSGAGYEQYF.